The TCR beta chain under discussion was sequenced for a study of shared T cell receptors in the human thymus. The germline V gene has CDR1 SGHDN and CDR2 FVKESK. The ends were cut back, 1 base at V and 2 bases at J, with 14 bases in the middle. The CDR3 runs 16 residues. Sequenced by immunoSEQ multiplex PCR; TCRdb stores in-frame clones only, minus some. The sample lists 600,000 or so clones, around 87% occurring once. Another study also made use of these data, one on human thymus T cells.

The sequenced sample consisted of thymocytes. This chain links TRBV14 with TRBJ2-5; the D gene is possibly TRBD1 (6 bases). The TCR was taken from a boy younger than two with a congenital heart defect. The CDR3 spells CASSQVLHREQETQYF. As DNA, the CDR3 is TGTGCCAGCAGCCAAGTCCTACACAGGGAGCAAGAGACCCAGTACTTC.